The entry that follows covers one T cell receptor (beta chain) sequence. Its antigen is unknown. These data are taken from a study of cytomegalovirus exposure and HLA in healthy donors. Both 60 Vbeta primers and 13 Jbeta primers went into the PCR. The assay was immunoSEQ multiplex PCR, and TCRdb's table has in-frame clones only and misses some. Of over 100,000 clones in the sample, over 60% were seen once. Study results and caveats: TCR beta V- and J-gene trimming was later associated with a missense DCLRE1C variant. In a later analysis, DRB1 alleles had the most associated TCRs; HLA-C alleles the fewest.

The V gene end was trimmed by 3 bases and the J gene end by 9 bases; junction bases not matched to a gene: 6. CDR1 is MNHNS and CDR2 is SASEGT in the germline V gene. This CDR3 region has 14 residues. Input material: PBMCs. The chain links TRBV6-1 to TRBJ2-5; 11 bases map to TRBD1. This receptor was taken from a man aged 25 to 45 in good health and CMV-seropositive. The CDR3 protein is CASSEGTGGRSQYF. CDR3 coding DNA: TGTGCCAGCAGTGAGGGGACAGGGGGGAGATCCCAGTACTTC.